One T cell receptor (beta chain) is described in this entry. What it recognizes is unknown. The protocol was immunoSEQ multiplex PCR, while the TCRdb copy is restricted to in-frame clones and leaves out a portion. This sample has 100,000 or so clones; roughly nine tenths occur once, and the top ten carry roughly 3.9%. The data belong to a study of cytomegalovirus exposure and HLA in healthy donors. Study overall: The platform used for the approximately 120 validation repertoires matched that of the roughly 720 first-cohort repertoires, a later analysis reported.

Points from the study as a whole: In vitro experiments confirmed that three CMV-associated chains were specific for CMV antigens. For most TCR sequences rarity was the rule, although some public TCRs occurred in many donors.

V was pared by 4 bases and J by 0 bases, with 3 bases of the junction left unmatched. CDR3 length: 14 residues. The V gene's germline CDR1 is SGHDT and CDR2 YYEEEE. This chain connects TRBV5-6 to TRBJ1-1, with 7 nucleotides matching TRBD1. The sequence derives from a woman in her 30s in good health and CMV-seronegative. The source material was PBMCs. The CDR3 DNA is TGTGCCAGCAGCCGAGGGACAGTGAACACTGAAGCTTTCTTT. Its protein product is CASSRGTVNTEAFF.